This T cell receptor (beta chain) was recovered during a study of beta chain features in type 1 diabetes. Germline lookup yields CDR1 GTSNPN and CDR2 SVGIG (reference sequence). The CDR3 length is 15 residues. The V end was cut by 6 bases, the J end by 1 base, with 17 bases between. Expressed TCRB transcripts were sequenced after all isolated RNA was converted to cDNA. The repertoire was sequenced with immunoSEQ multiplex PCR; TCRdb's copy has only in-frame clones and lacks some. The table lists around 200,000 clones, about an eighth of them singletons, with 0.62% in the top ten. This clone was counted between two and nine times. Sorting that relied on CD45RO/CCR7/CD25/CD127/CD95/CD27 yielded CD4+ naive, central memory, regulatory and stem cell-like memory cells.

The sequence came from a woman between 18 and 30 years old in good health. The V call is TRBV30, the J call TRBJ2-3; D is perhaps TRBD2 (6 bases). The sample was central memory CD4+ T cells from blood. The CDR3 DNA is TGTGCCTGTACGTTTGGCGGGACGGGCACAGATACGCAGTATTTT. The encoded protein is CACTFGGTGTDTQYF. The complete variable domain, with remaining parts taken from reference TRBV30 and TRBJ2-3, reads SQTIHQWPATLVQPVGSPLSLECTVEGTSNPNLYWYRQAAGRGLQLLFYSVGIGQISSEVPQNLSASRPQDRQFILSSKKLLLSDSGFYLCACTFGGTGTDTQYFGPGTRLTVL.